The rows below give T cell receptor beta chains drawn from one sample of a study of blood T cells in healthy people across ages. MiXCR, applied by TCRdb to the 5' RACE reads, yields one record per CDR3 protein. Of under 2 million distinct CDR3 sequences in the sample, almost 35% were seen once. The sample consisted of blood. All receptors derive from a woman in her 30s in good health. Both conserved end residues are part of each CDR3. Each record gives: V gene, clone size, CDR3 protein. Expanded clones get a size class; other rows say once, few or many, or leave the size out.

TRBV5-6	few	CASSLSGLPSYNEQFF
TRBV20-1	-	CSAHLPGLLYNEQFF
TRBV20-1	-	CSARDEAGRGTLHF
TRBV5-1	few	CASRLNAGREETQYF
TRBV20-1	few	CSARAGYLNTEAFF
TRBV7-8	-	CASRARGDPKHNEQFF
TRBV20-1	few	CSARSGNKGDTQYF
TRBV5-1	-	CASSLWAGTGANVLTF
TRBV12-5	few	CASGEGQMNTGELFF
TRBV12-3/TRBV12-4	few	CASRPGTGATKSSGANVLTF
TRBV6-5	-	CASSSRAVGYTF
TRBV6-5	few	CASSYSAGQDYNEQFF
TRBV27	few	CASSLTQGAGWETQYF
TRBV20-1	many	CSARVGGQQNTEAFF
TRBV20-1	few	CSARYHSTSGIYNEQFF
TRBV14	few	CAGGKGTTEAFF
TRBV18	-	CASSLSDIGNTGELFF
TRBV6-2/TRBV6-3	few	CASSPPGPPQETQYF
TRBV20-1	-	CSARDHRGTPYEQYF
TRBV5-1	-	CASSLFGSGYSYEQYF
TRBV7-2	few	CASSLGLARGKQYF
TRBV2	-	CVSSKAGGDSPLHF
TRBV24-1	-	CATSDLTTTRGGHFQETQYF
TRBV29-1	many	CSVPLTGHSYEQYF
TRBV3-1	-	CASSPVGGNTEAFF
TRBV27	-	CASSLLASGAGEQFF
TRBV20-1	-	CSASGTSGKISEQFF
TRBV6-5	few	CASSYPGLGELFF
TRBV20-1	-	CSAGTRAGGFYNEQFF
TRBV6-2/TRBV6-3	few	CASSYSWRGGLGNEQFF
TRBV20-1	-	CSARSGQGADPQLDTQYF
TRBV20-1	-	CSADSGEAYNEQFF
TRBV6-1	-	CASNRPGQLLGETQYF
TRBV10-3	few	CAISGPNTGELFF
TRBV7-8	-	CASSRTRGLGFWYEQYF
TRBV5-6	-	CASSLGASSGDTQYF
TRBV20-1	few	CSARDPARSGYGYTF
TRBV28	-	CASSFPRYGNPVGGYTF
TRBV5-1	-	CASSLAEGSGYNEQFF
TRBV12-5	-	CASGLVPSGGSYNEQFF
TRBV7-8	few	CASSLIQGQEAFF
TRBV27	many	CASSPTSGSHYEQFF
TRBV4-1	-	CASSLLQGSINYGYTF
TRBV5-1	few	CASSKTGVSYNEQFF
TRBV7-2	many	CASSSLAGPQETQYF
TRBV15	few	CATSSSEGSIQETQYF
TRBV7-9	few	CASSLPDRGPGSPLHF
TRBV7-2	-	CASSLDFQGDNGYTF
TRBV28	few	CASKLGRGQPQHF
TRBV27	-	CASSPRAVRPNYEQYF
TRBV12-3/TRBV12-4	-	CASSFGTGEEDTEAFF
TRBV6-6	few	CASSYSQPTNYGYTF
TRBV7-3	-	CASSLRGGPQYEQYF
TRBV4-1	few	CVSSQAGFGGVGTDTQYF
TRBV5-1	few	CASSLEDRGLFGYTF